Listed here are 26 T cell receptor beta chains from one sample, sequenced in a study of blood T cells in healthy people across ages. Through a sample-barcoded 5' primer and a J-beta primer mix, a second PCR was run for roughly 7 to 11 cycles. Using its own MiXCR run on the 5' RACE reads, TCRdb lists one record per CDR3 protein. Here the sample spans some 800,000 distinct CDR3 sequences, under 45% being singletons. The sample taken for sequencing was blood. The source is a man aged 60 to 75 in good health.

This chain uses TRBV4-3 with TRBJ1-1, with D unclear. Germline assignment: CDR1 LGHNA and CDR2 YSLEER. V shed 1 base and J shed 4 bases, with 10 bases lying between them. There are 14 residues in the CDR3. The CDR3 loop reads CASSQVDRSTEAFF. As DNA, the CDR3 is TGCGCCAGCAGCCAAGTCGACCGTAGCACTGAAGCTTTCTTT.

This chain uses TRBV28 with TRBJ2-3, with 9 bases that match TRBD1. The CDR3 totals 14 residues. The V and J ends lost 6 bases and 3 bases, in that order; junction bases with no gene match: 4. Looked up from germline, CDR1 is MDHEN and CDR2 is SYDVKM. The CDR3 here is CASRTQGATDTQYF. As DNA, the CDR3 is TGTGCCAGCAGAACACAGGGGGCGACAGATACGCAGTATTTT.

The V gene is TRBV3-1, the J gene TRBJ2-5; TRBD1 matches 8 bases. Germline trimming cut 0 bases from V and 7 bases from J; bases unmatched to any gene: 7. The CDR3 length is 15 residues. From germline, CDR1 is LGHDT and CDR2 YNNKEL (reference sequence). Written as DNA, the CDR3 is TGTGCCAGCAGCCAAGATGCCAGGGGGCAGGTGACCCAGTACTTC. It is translated as CASSQDARGQVTQYF.

CDR3 in amino acids: CASRISGGSSYNEQFF. The CDR3 DNA reads TGTGCCAGCAGGATTTCAGGAGGAAGCTCCTACAATGAGCAGTTCTTC. The V and J genes are TRBV27 and TRBJ2-1, with D maybe TRBD2 (5 bases). The V end lost 6 bases, the J end lost 0 bases, and 15 bases lay between the germline ends. Germline-derived CDR1 and CDR2 are MNHEY and SMNVEV (reference sequence). The CDR3 covers 16 residues.

The chain couples TRBV6-5 to TRBJ2-5, with a tentative D call TRBD2 (7 bases). Trimming removed 7 bases at V and 4 bases at J, with 16 bases between. The CDR3 totals 14 residues. Germline V gives CDR1 MNHEY, CDR2 SVGAGI. CDR3 residues: CASIRGGPIETQYF. DNA of the CDR3: TGTGCCAGCATAAGGGGGGGCCCCATAGAGACCCAGTACTTC.

This chain connects TRBV6-2 or TRBV6-3 to TRBJ2-6; 8 bases fit TRBD2. CDR1 and CDR2 from the germline V gene are MNHEY and SVGEGT. The CDR3 spans 17 residues. V trimming: 5 bases; J trimming: 1 base; junction bases outside the gene matches: 7. The CDR3, as DNA: TGTGCCAGCAGTCTCGCCCGACTAGCGTCTGGGGCCAACGTCCTGACTTTC. The encoded protein is CASSLARLASGANVLTF.

The V call is TRBV2, the J call TRBJ2-5; D is unresolved. Trimming took 3 bases from V and 7 from J, leaving 15 bases between them. The CDR3 runs to 14 residues. The germline V gene has CDR1 SNHLY and CDR2 FYNNEI. The CDR3, as DNA: TGTGCCAGCAGTGAGCTTGCCCTTGGTGGGACCCAGTACTTC. Translated: CASSELALGGTQYF.

In this sample, this clonotype turned up a few times. This sequence joins TRBV7-2 and TRBJ2-1; 7 bases align to TRBD2. The ends lost 6 bases at V and 0 bases at J; junction bases unmatched: 5. This CDR3 comprises 15 residues. CDR1 and CDR2 (germline): SGHTA, FQGNSA. CDR3 residues: CASSPGGTSYNEQFF. CDR3 bases: TGTGCCAGCAGTCCCGGGGGGACCTCCTACAATGAGCAGTTCTTC.

V and J are TRBV7-2 and TRBJ2-1; D gene unclear. The CDR3 is 14 residues long. Germline CDR1 SGHTA, CDR2 FQGNSA. V was shortened by 6 bases and J by 9 bases, with 18 bases between the two germline ends. This CDR3 is CASSPSFTNGEQFF. DNA of the CDR3: TGTGCCAGCAGTCCGAGCTTCACCAATGGTGAGCAGTTCTTC.

The chain carries TRBV10-3 and TRBJ2-2, with D perhaps TRBD1 or TRBD2 (5 bases each). V lost 4 bases and J 7 bases, leaving 19 bases between the germline ends. Germline V CDR1 and CDR2: ENHRY, SYGVKD. The CDR3 length is 16 residues. The CDR3 protein is CAISGGRDRGRGELFF. CDR3 DNA sequence: TGTGCCATCAGTGGAGGGAGAGACAGAGGACGCGGGGAGCTGTTTTTT.

This clonotype was recorded a few times. The V gene is TRBV7-2, the J gene TRBJ2-3, with a tentative D call TRBD2 (5 bases). CDR3 length: 15 residues. The germline gives CDR1 SGHTA, CDR2 FQGNSA. Between the trimmed V and J ends, which lost 5 bases and 1 base, there was a span of 13 bases. In DNA, the CDR3 is TGTGCCAGCAGCAAGAGCGGCTACCGCACAGATACGCAGTATTTT. Translating it yields CASSKSGYRTDTQYF.

In its sample, this clonotype was seen a few times. The chain couples TRBV7-2 to TRBJ2-3; possible D gene TRBD2, 7 bases. This CDR3 has 16 residues. Trimming removed 5 bases from V and 3 bases from J, with 18 bases in between. Germline V gene data show CDR1 as SGHTA and CDR2 as FQGNSA. As DNA, the CDR3 is TGTGCCAGCAGCGCCCGAGGGGGGGTACGGACAGATACGCAGTATTTT. The encoded protein is CASSARGGVRTDTQYF.

This clonotype was counted a few times. The chain employs TRBV20-1 and TRBJ2-5; 12 bases align to TRBD2. The CDR3 runs to 19 residues. CDR1 and CDR2 from the germline V gene are DFQATT and SNEGSKA (reference sequence). V trimming: 6 bases; J trimming: 7 bases; junction bases outside the gene matches: 24. For the CDR3, the DNA is TGCAGTGCAACACTAGCGGGGGGCCGGCCAAACAACCGGCTGGGGACCCAGTACTTC. Protein product: CSATLAGGRPNNRLGTQYF.

V is TRBV20-1 and J is TRBJ1-2; D not resolved. V was shortened by 4 bases and J by 10 bases, with 7 bases between the two germline ends. The CDR3 totals 9 residues. The germline V gene encodes CDR1 DFQATT and CDR2 SNEGSKA (reference sequence). The CDR3 DNA is TGCAGTGCTAACGGGCACTACACCTTC. Its translation is CSANGHYTF.

This chain links TRBV7-2 with TRBJ2-5; TRBD2 agrees at 8 bases. Per germline, CDR1 SGHTA and CDR2 FQGNSA. V was pared by 1 base and J by 5 bases, with 12 bases of the junction left unmatched. The CDR3 extends over 17 amino acids. DNA for the CDR3: TGTGCCAGCAGCTTAGTTGCGGGGGGTGGTTTCGTGGAGACCCAGTACTTC. Translating gives CASSLVAGGGFVETQYF.

The chain links TRBV5-1 to TRBJ2-5; D is uncertain. Germline V gene sequence: CDR1 SGHRS, CDR2 YFSETQ. The ends were cut back, 1 base at V and 2 bases at J, with 12 bases in the middle. The CDR3 is made up of 15 amino acids. Written as DNA, the CDR3 is TGCGCCAGCAGCTTGACCGCGAAGGGTCAAGAGACCCAGTACTTC. This gives the protein CASSLTAKGQETQYF.

CDR3 nucleotide sequence: TGTGCCAGCAGCTTCCTAGCGGGGAGGAACACAGATACGCAGTATTTT. It yields the protein CASSFLAGRNTDTQYF. J is TRBJ2-3 and V is TRBV7-2; 9 bases map to TRBD2. This CDR3 is built from 16 residues. Losses at the gene ends were 3 bases for V and 2 bases for J; bases not matched to a gene: 6. Germline assignment: CDR1 SGHTA and CDR2 FQGNSA.

The chain carries TRBV9 and TRBJ2-7, with D tentatively TRBD1 (8 bases). The CDR3 loop spans 13 amino acids. The ends were cut back, 4 bases at V and 7 bases at J, with 15 bases in the middle. CDR1 is SGDLS, CDR2 YYNGEE, per germline. The CDR3 region is CASSPTGGGEQYF. CDR3 DNA sequence: TGTGCCAGCAGCCCAACAGGGGGAGGGGAGCAGTACTTC.

The V and J genes are TRBV7-2 and TRBJ2-3; possibly TRBD2 for D (5 bases). This CDR3 contains 16 residues. Germline V gene data show CDR1 as SGHTA and CDR2 as FQGNSA. Trimming cost V 2 bases and J 0 bases, with 12 bases left between them. The CDR3 loop is CASSLRSGSSTDTQYF. The CDR3 DNA reads TGTGCCAGCAGCTTACGAAGCGGATCTAGCACAGATACGCAGTATTTT.

The chain couples TRBV9 to TRBJ2-2; the match to TRBD2 covers 11 bases. The CDR3 has 19 residues. V gave up 4 bases and J gave up 0 bases; unmatched junction bases: 11. Germline V gene lookup returns CDR1 SGDLS and CDR2 YYNGEE. The CDR3 DNA follows: TGTGCCAGCAGCCCCCGCTTGGTAGCGGGGGGGGCGAACACCGGGGAGCTGTTTTTT. This translates into CASSPRLVAGGANTGELFF.

V gene TRBV7-2 combines with J gene TRBJ2-3; 8 nucleotides align to TRBD2. The CDR3 length is 15 residues. In germline, CDR1 is SGHTA, CDR2 FQGNSA. The V segment lost 1 base and the J segment 2 bases; nucleotides outside the gene matches: 2. In nucleotides, the CDR3 is TGTGCCAGCAGCTTAGTACTAGCGGTCACAGATACGCAGTATTTT. Translating gives CASSLVLAVTDTQYF.

This chain connects TRBV7-6 to TRBJ2-1, with 8 bases lining up with TRBD2. Per germline, CDR1 SGHVS and CDR2 FNYEAQ. J was trimmed by 8 bases and V by 2 bases; bases with no gene match: 5. The length of the CDR3 is 14 residues. Here the CDR3 reads CASSLSAGVDEQFF. CDR3 bases: TGTGCCAGCAGCTTATCAGCGGGGGTCGATGAGCAGTTCTTC.

The chain carries TRBV7-9 and TRBJ2-1; possibly TRBD2 for D (6 bases). The CDR3 sequence is 12 residues long. Germline V gene sequence: CDR1 SEHNR, CDR2 FQNEAQ (reference sequence). V lost 5 bases and J lost 15, with 17 bases in between. The CDR3 nucleotides are TGTGCCAGCAGCCCGCACGCGGAGGGTCGGTTCTTC. This gives the protein CASSPHAEGRFF.

Only one count was recorded for this clonotype. For the CDR3, the DNA is TGTGCCAGCTCACCCGGCCAGAGACCCAATCAGCCCCAGCATTTT. It specifies CASSPGQRPNQPQHF. The chain combines TRBV18 with TRBJ1-5, with unresolved D. CDR1 is KGHSH, CDR2 LQKENI, per germline. CDR3 length equals 15 residues. The germline V and J ends were trimmed by 3 bases and 3 bases, with 12 bases remaining between them.

In its sample, this clonotype was seen a few times. The chain is built from TRBV4-1 and TRBJ2-3; 9 nucleotides align to TRBD2. Germline loops: CDR1 MGHRA, CDR2 YSYEKL. The CDR3 is 16 residues long. The ends lost 1 base at V and 4 bases at J; junction bases unmatched: 6. This CDR3 reads CASSQARGGASDTQYF. DNA of the CDR3: TGCGCCAGCAGCCAAGCTCGCGGGGGGGCCTCAGATACGCAGTATTTT.

In nucleotides, the CDR3 is TGCAGCGTTGTAGAGGGGTTGGATCAGCCCCAGCATTTT. This sequence encodes CSVVEGLDQPQHF. This sequence joins TRBV29-1 and TRBJ1-5, with D perhaps TRBD1 (5 bases). CDR1 is SQVTM, CDR2 ANQGSEA, per germline. V lost 4 bases, J lost 5 bases, and 12 bases lay in between. This CDR3 contains 13 residues.